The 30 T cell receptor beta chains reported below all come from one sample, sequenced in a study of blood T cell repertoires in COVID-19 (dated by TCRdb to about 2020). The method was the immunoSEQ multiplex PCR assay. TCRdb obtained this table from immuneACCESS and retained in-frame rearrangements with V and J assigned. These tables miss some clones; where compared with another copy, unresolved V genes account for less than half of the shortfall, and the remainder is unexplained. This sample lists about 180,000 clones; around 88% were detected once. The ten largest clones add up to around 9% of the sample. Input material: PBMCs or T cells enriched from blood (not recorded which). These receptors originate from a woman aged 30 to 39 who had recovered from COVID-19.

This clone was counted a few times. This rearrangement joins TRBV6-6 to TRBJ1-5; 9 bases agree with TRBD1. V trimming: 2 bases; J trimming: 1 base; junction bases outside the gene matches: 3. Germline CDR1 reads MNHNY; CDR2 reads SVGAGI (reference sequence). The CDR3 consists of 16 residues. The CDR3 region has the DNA TGTGCCAGCAGTTACCAGGACAGGGGAAGCAATCAGCCCCAGCATTTT. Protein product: CASSYQDRGSNQPQHF.

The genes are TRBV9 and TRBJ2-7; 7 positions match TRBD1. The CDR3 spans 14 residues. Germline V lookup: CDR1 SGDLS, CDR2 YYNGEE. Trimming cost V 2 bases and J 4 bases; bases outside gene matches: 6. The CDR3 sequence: CASSVTGTDYEQYF. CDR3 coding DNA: TGTGCCAGCAGCGTGACCGGGACAGATTACGAGCAGTACTTC.

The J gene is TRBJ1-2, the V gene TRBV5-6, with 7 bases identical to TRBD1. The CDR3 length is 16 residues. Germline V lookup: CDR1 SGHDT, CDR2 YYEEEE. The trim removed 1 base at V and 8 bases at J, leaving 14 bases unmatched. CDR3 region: CASSLIGTDASTGYTF. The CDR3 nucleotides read TGTGCCAGCAGCTTGATAGGGACAGATGCCTCTACCGGCTACACCTTC.

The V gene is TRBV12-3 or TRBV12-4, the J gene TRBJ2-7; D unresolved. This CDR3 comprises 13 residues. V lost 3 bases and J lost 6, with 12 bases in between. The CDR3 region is CASSLGDLGEQYF. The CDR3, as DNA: TGTGCCAGCAGTTTGGGCGACCTGGGCGAGCAGTACTTC.

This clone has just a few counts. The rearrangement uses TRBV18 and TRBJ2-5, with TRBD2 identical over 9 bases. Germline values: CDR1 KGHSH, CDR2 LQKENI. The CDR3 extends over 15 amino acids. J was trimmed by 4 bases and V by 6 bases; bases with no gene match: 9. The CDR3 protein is CASSQIAGGRETQYF. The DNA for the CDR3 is TGTGCCAGCTCCCAAATCGCGGGAGGGCGAGAGACCCAGTACTTC. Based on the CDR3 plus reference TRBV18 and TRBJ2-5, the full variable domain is NAGVMQNPRHLVRRRGQEARLRCSPMKGHSHVYWYRQLPEEGLKFMVYLQKENIIDESGMPKERFSAEFPKEGPSILRIQQVVRGDSAAYFCASSQIAGGRETQYFGPGTRLLVL.

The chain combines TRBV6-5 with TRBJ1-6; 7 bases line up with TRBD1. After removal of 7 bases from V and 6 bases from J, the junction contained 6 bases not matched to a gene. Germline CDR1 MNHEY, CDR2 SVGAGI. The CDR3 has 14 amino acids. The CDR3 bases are TGTGCCAGCACCCCGACAGGGACTAATTCACCCCTCCACTTT. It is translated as CASTPTGTNSPLHF.

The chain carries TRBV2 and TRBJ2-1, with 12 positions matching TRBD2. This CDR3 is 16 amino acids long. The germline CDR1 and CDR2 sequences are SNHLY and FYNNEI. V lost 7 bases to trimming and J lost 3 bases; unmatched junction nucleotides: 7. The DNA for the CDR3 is TGTGCCAGCATTAGACTAGCGGGAGACCGCTACAATGAGCAGTTCTTC. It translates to CASIRLAGDRYNEQFF.

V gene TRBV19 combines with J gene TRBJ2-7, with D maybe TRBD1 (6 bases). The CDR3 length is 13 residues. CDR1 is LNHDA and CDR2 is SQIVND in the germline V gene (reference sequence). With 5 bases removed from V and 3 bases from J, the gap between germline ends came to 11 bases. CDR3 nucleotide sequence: TGTGCCAGTAGTCTGGGACACGACTACGAGCAGTACTTC. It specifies CASSLGHDYEQYF.

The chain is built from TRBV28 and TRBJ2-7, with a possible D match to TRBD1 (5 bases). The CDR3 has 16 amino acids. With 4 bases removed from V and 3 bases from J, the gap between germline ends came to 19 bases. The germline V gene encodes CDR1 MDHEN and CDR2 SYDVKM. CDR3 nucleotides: TGTGCCAGCAGTTCCCCGACAGCCACCACCCTCTACGAGCAGTACTTC. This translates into CASSSPTATTLYEQYF.

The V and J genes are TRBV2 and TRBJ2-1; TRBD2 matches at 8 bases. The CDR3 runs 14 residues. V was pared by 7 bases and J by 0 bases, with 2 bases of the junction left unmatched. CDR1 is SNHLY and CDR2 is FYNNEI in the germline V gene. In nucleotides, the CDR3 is TGTGCCAGCAAGCGGGAGAGCTCCTACAATGAGCAGTTCTTC. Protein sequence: CASKRESSYNEQFF.

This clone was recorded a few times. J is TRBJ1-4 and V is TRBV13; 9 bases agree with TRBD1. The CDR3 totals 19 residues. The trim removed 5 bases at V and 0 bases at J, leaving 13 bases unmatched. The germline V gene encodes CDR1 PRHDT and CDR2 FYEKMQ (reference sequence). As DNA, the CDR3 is TGTGCCAGCAGCACCTCACAGGGGGCAGTCCCTCCAACTAATGAAAAACTGTTTTTT. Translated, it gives CASSTSQGAVPPTNEKLFF.

The CDR3 DNA is TGTGCCAGCAGTGAATGGCGAGAGGATGAGCAGTTCTTC. As protein: CASSEWREDEQFF. V is TRBV25-1 and J is TRBJ2-1, with no clear D. Germline assignment: CDR1 MGHDK and CDR2 SYGVNS. V lost 1 base and J 8 bases, leaving 9 bases between the germline ends. The CDR3 is 13 amino acids. The full variable domain, with the rest looked up from reference TRBV25-1 and TRBJ2-1, is EADIYQTPRYLVIGTGKKITLECSQTMGHDKMYWYQQDPGMELHLIHYSYGVNSTEKGDLSSESTVSRIRTEHFPLTLESARPSHTSQYLCASSEWREDEQFFGPGTRLTVL.

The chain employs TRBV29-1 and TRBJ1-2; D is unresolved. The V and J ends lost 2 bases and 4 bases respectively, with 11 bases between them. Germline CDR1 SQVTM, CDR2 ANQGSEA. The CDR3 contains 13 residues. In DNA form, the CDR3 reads TGCAGCGTTGAATTTGCGACTGGCTATGGCTACACCTTC. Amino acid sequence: CSVEFATGYGYTF.

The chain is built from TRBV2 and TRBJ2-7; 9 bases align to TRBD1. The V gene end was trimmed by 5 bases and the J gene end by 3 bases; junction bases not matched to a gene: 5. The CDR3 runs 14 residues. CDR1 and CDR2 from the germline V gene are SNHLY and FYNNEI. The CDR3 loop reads CASSPDRGRYEQYF. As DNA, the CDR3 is TGTGCCAGCAGTCCGGACAGGGGCCGCTACGAGCAGTACTTC. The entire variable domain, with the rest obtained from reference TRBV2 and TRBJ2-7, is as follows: EPEVTQTPSHQVTQMGQEVILRCVPISNHLYFYWYRQILGQKVEFLVSFYNNEISEKSEIFDDQFSVERPDGSNFTLKIRSTKLEDSAMYFCASSPDRGRYEQYFGPGTRLTVT.

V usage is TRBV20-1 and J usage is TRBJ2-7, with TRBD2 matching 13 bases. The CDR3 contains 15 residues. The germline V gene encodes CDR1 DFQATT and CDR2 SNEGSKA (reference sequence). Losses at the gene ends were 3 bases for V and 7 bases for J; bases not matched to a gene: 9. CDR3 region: CSASSGTSGTGEQYF. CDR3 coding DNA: TGCAGTGCTAGTAGCGGGACTAGCGGGACGGGTGAGCAGTACTTC.

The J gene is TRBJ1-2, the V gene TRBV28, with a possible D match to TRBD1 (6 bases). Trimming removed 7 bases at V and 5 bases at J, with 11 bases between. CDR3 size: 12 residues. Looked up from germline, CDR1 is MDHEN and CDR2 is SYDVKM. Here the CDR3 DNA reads TGTGCCAGCAAAACCACAGGGTATGGCTACACCTTC. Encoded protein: CASKTTGYGYTF.

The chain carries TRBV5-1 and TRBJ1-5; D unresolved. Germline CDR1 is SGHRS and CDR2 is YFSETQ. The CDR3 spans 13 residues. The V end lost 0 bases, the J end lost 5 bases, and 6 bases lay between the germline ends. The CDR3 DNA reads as TGCGCCAGCAGCTTGGCCCCTGATCAGCCCCAGCATTTT. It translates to CASSLAPDQPQHF.

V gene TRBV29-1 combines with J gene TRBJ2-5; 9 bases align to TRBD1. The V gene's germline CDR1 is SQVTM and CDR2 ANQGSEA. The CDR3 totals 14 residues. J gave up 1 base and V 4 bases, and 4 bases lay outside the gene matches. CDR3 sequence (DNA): TGCAGCGTTGCGGAACAGGGGGCCCAAGAGACCCAGTACTTC. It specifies CSVAEQGAQETQYF.

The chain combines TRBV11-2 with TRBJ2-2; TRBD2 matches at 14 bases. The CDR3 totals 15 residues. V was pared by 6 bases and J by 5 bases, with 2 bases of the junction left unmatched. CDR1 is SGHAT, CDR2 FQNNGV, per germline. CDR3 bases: TGTGCCAGCAGTGGACTAGCGGGAGGTACCGGGGAGCTGTTTTTT. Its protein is CASSGLAGGTGELFF.

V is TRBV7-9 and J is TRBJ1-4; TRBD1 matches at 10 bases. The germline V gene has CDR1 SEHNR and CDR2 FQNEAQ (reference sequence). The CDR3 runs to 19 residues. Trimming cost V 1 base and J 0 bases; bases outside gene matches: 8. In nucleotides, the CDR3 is TGTGCCAGCAGCTTAGGACAGGGGGCGGTTGACCCAACTAATGAAAAACTGTTTTTT. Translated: CASSLGQGAVDPTNEKLFF. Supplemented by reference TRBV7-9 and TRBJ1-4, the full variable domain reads DTGVSQNPRHKITKRGQNVTFRCDPISEHNRLYWYRQTLGQGPEFLTYFQNEAQLEKSRLLSDRFSAERPKGSFSTLEIQRTEQGDSAMYLCASSLGQGAVDPTNEKLFFGSGTQLSVL.

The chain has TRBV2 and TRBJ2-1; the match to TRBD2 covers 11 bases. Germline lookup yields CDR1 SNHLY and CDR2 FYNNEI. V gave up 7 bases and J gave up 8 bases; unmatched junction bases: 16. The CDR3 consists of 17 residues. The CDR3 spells CASTLTLSGRAVYEQFF. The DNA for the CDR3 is TGTGCCAGCACCCTAACCCTTAGCGGGAGGGCCGTTTATGAGCAGTTCTTC.

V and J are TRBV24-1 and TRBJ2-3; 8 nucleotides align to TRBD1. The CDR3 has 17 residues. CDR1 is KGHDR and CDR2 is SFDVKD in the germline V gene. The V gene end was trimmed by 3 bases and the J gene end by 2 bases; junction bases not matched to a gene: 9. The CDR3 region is CATSDATGTGYTDTQYF. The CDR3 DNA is TGTGCCACCAGTGATGCGACCGGGACAGGATACACAGATACGCAGTATTTT.

CDR3 protein: CSVSGLAGVTDTQYF. CDR3 sequence (DNA): TGCAGCGTTTCGGGACTAGCGGGAGTCACAGATACGCAGTATTTT. The rearrangement uses TRBV29-1 and TRBJ2-3, with 14 bases matching TRBD2. Germline V gene lookup returns CDR1 SQVTM and CDR2 ANQGSEA. The V gene end was trimmed by 5 bases and the J gene end by 2 bases; junction bases not matched to a gene: 3. CDR3 size: 15 residues.

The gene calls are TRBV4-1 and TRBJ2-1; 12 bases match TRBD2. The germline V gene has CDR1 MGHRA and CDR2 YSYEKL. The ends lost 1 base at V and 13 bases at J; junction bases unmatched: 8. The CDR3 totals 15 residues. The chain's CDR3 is CASSQGLAGVYYQFF. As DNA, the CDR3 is TGCGCCAGCAGCCAAGGACTAGCGGGAGTCTATTATCAGTTCTTC.

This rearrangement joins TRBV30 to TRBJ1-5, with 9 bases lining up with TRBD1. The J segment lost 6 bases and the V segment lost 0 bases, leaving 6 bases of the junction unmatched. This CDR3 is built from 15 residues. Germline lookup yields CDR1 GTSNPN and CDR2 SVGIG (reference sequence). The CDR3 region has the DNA TGTGCCTGGAGTGTACCGACAGGGGGGGGTCAGCCCCAGCATTTT. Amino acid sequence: CAWSVPTGGGQPQHF.

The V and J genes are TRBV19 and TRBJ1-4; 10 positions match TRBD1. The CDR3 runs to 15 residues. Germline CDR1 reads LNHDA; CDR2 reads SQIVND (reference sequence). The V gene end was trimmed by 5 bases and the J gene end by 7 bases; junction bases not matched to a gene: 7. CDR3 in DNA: TGTGCCAGTAGTCTGCCGGGACAGGGGAGTGAAAAACTGTTTTTT. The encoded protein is CASSLPGQGSEKLFF.

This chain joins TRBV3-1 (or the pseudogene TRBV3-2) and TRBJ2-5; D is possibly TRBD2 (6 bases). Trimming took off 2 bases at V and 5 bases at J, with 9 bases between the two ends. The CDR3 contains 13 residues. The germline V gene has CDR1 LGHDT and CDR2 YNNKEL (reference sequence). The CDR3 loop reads CASSQTGVETQYF. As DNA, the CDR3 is TGTGCCAGCAGCCAAACGGGGGTGGAGACCCAGTACTTC.

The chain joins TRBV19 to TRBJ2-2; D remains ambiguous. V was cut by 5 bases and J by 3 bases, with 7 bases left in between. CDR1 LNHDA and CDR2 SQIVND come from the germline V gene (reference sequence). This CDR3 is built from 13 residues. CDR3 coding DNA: TGTGCCAGTAGTCGTCGTGACACCGGGGAGCTGTTTTTT. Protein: CASSRRDTGELFF. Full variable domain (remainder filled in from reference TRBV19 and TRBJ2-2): DGGITQSPKYLFRKEGQNVTLSCEQNLNHDAMYWYRQDPGQGLRLIYYSQIVNDFQKGDIAEGYSVSREKKESFPLTVTSAQKNPTAFYLCASSRRDTGELFFGEGSRLTVL.

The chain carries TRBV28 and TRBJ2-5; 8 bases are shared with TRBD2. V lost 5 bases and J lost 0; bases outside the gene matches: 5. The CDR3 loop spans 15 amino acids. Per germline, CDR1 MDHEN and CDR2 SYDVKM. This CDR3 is CASSRPGGYQETQYF. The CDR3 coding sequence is TGTGCCAGCAGTCGGCCGGGGGGGTACCAAGAGACCCAGTACTTC.

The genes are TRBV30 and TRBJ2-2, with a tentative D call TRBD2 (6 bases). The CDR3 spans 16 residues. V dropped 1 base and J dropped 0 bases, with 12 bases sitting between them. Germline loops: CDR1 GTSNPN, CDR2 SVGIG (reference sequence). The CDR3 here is CAWSAMGRSNTGELFF. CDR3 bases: TGTGCCTGGAGTGCGATGGGGAGGTCGAACACCGGGGAGCTGTTTTTT.